A selection of T cell receptor beta chains follows, all from one sample in a study of cytomegalovirus exposure and HLA in healthy donors. Sequencing used immunoSEQ multiplex PCR; TCRdb keeps in-frame clones, though not all of them. Here the sample spans about 140,000 clones, 75% to 80% being singletons. The sample taken for sequencing was PBMCs. These receptors were obtained from a woman aged 18-30 years in good health and CMV-seropositive. The CDR3 runs from the conserved cysteine through the conserved F or W. The D gene is left open where the match is weak. Part of the rows lack a size; the others show once, few, many or a class for expanded clones.

j_gene,len,abundance,v_gene,d_gene,CDR3nt,CDR3aa
TRBJ2-7,13,-,TRBV7-7,TRBD1,TGTGCCAGCAGCCCGGGGACAGACTACGAGCAGTACTTC,CASSPGTDYEQYF
TRBJ1-3,13,-,TRBV11-2,-,TGTGCCAGCAGCCCCACTATCCGGGACACCATATATTTT,CASSPTIRDTIYF
TRBJ1-2,13,-,TRBV12-5,-,TGTGCTAGTGGTCCCGCAGGGGAGATAGGCTACACCTTC,CASGPAGEIGYTF
TRBJ2-2,16,-,TRBV5-1,TRBD2,TGCGCCAGCAGCTTCGGGGGACTAGCTCAATCCGGGGAGCTGTTTTTT,CASSFGGLAQSGELFF
TRBJ1-2,11,-,TRBV29-1,TRBD1,TGCAGCGTCTGGACAGGCGAAGGCTACACCTTC,CSVWTGEGYTF
TRBJ1-1,14,-,TRBV12-5,-,TGTGCTAGTGGTTCGGGGGGGATAAACACTGAAGCTTTCTTT,CASGSGGINTEAFF
TRBJ2-2,15,once,TRBV4-2,TRBD1,TGTGCCAGCAGCCAAGAGGGGACAGACACCGGGGAGCTGTTTTTT,CASSQEGTDTGELFF
TRBJ2-1,15,-,TRBV29-1,TRBD2,TGCAGCGTTGAGGTAGGACTAGCGGGGAAAAATGAGCAGTTCTTC,CSVEVGLAGKNEQFF
TRBJ1-4,15,few,TRBV7-6,TRBD1,TGTGCCAGCAGCTTAGGGACAGGCGCTAATGAAAAACTGTTTTTT,CASSLGTGANEKLFF
TRBJ2-7,16,-,TRBV7-8,TRBD1,TGTGCCAGCAGCTCGGGACCGGGACAGGGTTCCTCCGAGCAGTACTTC,CASSSGPGQGSSEQYF
TRBJ2-1,18,-,TRBV4-2,TRBD2,TGTGCCAGCAGCCAAGAGCATAGCGGGGGGATTCGATGGAACGAGCAGTTCTTC,CASSQEHSGGIRWNEQFF
TRBJ1-1,16,few,TRBV5-6,-,TGTGCCAGCAGCTCCTATAACAGGGTGGTAGGCACTGAAGCTTTCTTT,CASSSYNRVVGTEAFF
TRBJ2-7,14,-,TRBV7-9,-,TGTGCCAGCAGCTTAGACGCAGGGAACTACGAGCAGTACTTC,CASSLDAGNYEQYF
TRBJ1-2,15,-,TRBV6-6,-,TGTGCCAGCAGTTATCTTACAGGCTATGGTGATGGCTACACCTTC,CASSYLTGYGDGYTF
TRBJ1-3,16,-,TRBV6-1,-,TGTGCCAGCAGTGTGAGGGCGGTAGCGGCTGGAAACACCATATATTTT,CASSVRAVAAGNTIYF
TRBJ1-4,15,-,TRBV6-5,TRBD1,TGTGCCAGCATATCCTGGGGACAGAATAATGAAAAACTGTTTTTT,CASISWGQNNEKLFF
TRBJ1-2,15,-,TRBV11-2,TRBD1,TGTGCCAGCAGCGATATGGGACAGGGTAACTATGGCTACACCTTC,CASSDMGQGNYGYTF
TRBJ1-2,12,-,TRBV28,TRBD1,TGTGCCAGTTACAGGGGAAATTATGGCTACACCTTC,CASYRGNYGYTF
TRBJ2-5,15,-,TRBV5-1,-,TGCGCCAGCAGCTTGGTCGGACTAATCCAAGAGACCCAGTACTTC,CASSLVGLIQETQYF
TRBJ1-2,18,few,TRBV5-6,-,TGTGCCAGCAGCTTAGTAGCTACAGCCCAAGGGGCGCTAGATGGCTACACCTTC,CASSLVATAQGALDGYTF
TRBJ2-3,14,-,TRBV5-1,TRBD1,TGCGCCAGCGAGACAGGGCTTACAACAGATACGCAGTATTTT,CASETGLTTDTQYF
TRBJ1-2,14,medium-sized,TRBV6-5,TRBD1,TGTGCCAGCAGTTTGGGACAGGACAACTATGGCTACACCTTC,CASSLGQDNYGYTF